This TCR beta chain was found in a study of T cells after yellow fever vaccination. This clonotype was seen many times. Germline V gene lookup returns CDR1 LNHDA and CDR2 SQIVND (reference sequence). The CDR3 is 13 amino acids. Trimming removed 5 bases at V and 5 bases at J, with 7 bases between. Template-switching 5'RACE yielded the TCR cDNA; a universal primer site and UMIs were added in the process. MiXCR was run by TCRdb on the 5' RACE reads, yielding one entry per CDR3 protein. This sample has roughly 32,000 distinct CDR3 sequences, with around 4.3% found just once. This chain uses TRBV19 with TRBJ1-6; no firm D call. The source was CD8+ T cells sorted from PBMCs, collected 5 days after the yellow fever booster vaccination. The TCR sequence derives from a man between 25 and 39 years old who received the YFV17D yellow fever vaccine. The CDR3 coding sequence is TGTGCCAGTAGTCTGGGAAATAATTCACCCCTCCACTTT. This encodes CASSLGNNSPLHF.